The table lists the clone carrying this TCR beta chain with a few counts. The data were obtained in a study of early T cells in non-severe SARS-CoV-2 infection. The CDR3 has 15 residues. V gave up 7 bases and J gave up 4 bases, with 19 bases separating them. Each CDR3 protein is one row after TCRdb ran MiXCR on the 5' RACE reads. The repertoire includes about 55,000 distinct CDR3 sequences, 12% of them detected once, and more than 1.1% sits in the top ten. The chain employs TRBV12-3 or TRBV12-4 and TRBJ2-5; either TRBD1 or TRBD2 may fit D (5 bases each). The sample consisted of whole blood. The sequence derives from an adult who was a healthcare worker with PCR-confirmed SARS-CoV-2 infection or an uninfected control (not recorded which). CDR3 amino acids: CASTLGITQGETQYF. The CDR3 coding sequence is TGTGCCAGCACCCTCGGGATCACCCAGGGAGAGACCCAGTACTTC.